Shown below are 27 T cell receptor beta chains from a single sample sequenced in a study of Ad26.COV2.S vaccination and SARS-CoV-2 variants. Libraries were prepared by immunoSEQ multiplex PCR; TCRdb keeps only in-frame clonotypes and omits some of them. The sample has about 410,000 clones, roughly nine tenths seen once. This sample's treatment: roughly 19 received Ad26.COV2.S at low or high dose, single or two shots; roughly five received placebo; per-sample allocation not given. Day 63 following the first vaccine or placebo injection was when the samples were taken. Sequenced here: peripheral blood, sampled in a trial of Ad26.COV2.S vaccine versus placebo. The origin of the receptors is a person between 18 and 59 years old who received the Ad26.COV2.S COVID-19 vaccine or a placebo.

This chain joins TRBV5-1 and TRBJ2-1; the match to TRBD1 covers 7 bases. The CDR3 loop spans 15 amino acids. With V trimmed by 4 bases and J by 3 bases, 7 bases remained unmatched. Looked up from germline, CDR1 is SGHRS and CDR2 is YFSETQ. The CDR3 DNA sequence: TGCGCCAGCAGCGTTCTCAGGGACAGCTACAATGAGCAGTTCTTC. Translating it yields CASSVLRDSYNEQFF.

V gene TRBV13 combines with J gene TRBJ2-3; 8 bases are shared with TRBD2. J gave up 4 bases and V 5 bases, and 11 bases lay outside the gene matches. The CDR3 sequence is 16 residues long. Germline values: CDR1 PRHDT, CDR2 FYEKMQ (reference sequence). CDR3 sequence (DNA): TGTGCCAGCAGCCCCACTAGCGGTGGGATATCAGATACGCAGTATTTT. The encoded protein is CASSPTSGGISDTQYF. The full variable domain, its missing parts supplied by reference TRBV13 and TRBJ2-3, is AAGVIQSPRHLIKEKRETATLKCYPIPRHDTVYWYQQGPGQDPQFLISFYEKMQSDKGSIPDRFSAQQFSDYHSELNMSSLELGDSALYFCASSPTSGGISDTQYFGPGTRLTVL.

The DNA for the CDR3 is TGTGCCAGCACCTTCCAGGGCTCTGCGGTTCAGCCCCAGCATTTT. Translated: CASTFQGSAVQPQHF. The chain combines TRBV6-5 with TRBJ1-5; a weak D match, TRBD1 (5 bases). Trimming cost V 7 bases and J 6 bases, with 19 bases left between them. Germline V gene lookup returns CDR1 MNHEY and CDR2 SVGAGI. The CDR3 has 15 residues.

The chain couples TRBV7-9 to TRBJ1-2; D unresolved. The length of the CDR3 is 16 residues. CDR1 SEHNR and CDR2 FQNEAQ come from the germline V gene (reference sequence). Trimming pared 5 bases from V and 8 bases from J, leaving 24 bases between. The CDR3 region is CASSPIPATTYGGYTF. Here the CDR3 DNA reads TGTGCCAGCAGCCCTATCCCCGCCACCACATACGGAGGCTACACCTTC.

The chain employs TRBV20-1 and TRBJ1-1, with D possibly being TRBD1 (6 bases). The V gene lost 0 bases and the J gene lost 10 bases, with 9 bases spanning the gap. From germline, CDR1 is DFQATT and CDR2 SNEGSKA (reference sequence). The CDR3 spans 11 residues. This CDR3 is CSARDHRVAFF. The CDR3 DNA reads TGCAGTGCTAGAGACCACAGGGTAGCTTTCTTT.

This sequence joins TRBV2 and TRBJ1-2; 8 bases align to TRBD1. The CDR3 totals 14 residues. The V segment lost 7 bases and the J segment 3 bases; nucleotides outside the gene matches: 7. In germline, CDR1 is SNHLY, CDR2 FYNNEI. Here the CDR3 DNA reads TGTGCCAGCACCAAGGACAGGGTCGACTATGGCTACACCTTC. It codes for CASTKDRVDYGYTF.

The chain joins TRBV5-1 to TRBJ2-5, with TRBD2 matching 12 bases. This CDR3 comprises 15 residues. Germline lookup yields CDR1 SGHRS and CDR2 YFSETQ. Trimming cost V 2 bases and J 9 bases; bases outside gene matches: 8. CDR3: CASSLRTSGAGSQYF. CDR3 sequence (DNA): TGCGCCAGCAGCTTAAGGACTAGCGGGGCTGGGTCCCAGTACTTC.

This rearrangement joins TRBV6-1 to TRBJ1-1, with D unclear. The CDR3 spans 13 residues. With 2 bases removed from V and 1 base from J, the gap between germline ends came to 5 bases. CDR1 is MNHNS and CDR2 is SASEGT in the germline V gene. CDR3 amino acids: CASSEFGNTEAFF. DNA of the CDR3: TGTGCCAGCAGTGAATTCGGGAACACTGAAGCTTTCTTT.

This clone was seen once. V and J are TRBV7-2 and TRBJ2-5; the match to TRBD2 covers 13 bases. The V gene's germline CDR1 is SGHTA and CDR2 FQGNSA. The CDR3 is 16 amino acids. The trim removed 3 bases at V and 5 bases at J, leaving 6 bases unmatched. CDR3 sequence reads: CASSLAGLAGMETQYF. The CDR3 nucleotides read TGTGCCAGCAGCTTGGCGGGACTAGCGGGGATGGAGACCCAGTACTTC.

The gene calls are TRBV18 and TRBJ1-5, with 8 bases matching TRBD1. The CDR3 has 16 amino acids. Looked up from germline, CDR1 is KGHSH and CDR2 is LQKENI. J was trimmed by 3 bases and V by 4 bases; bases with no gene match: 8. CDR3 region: CASSLTGTGHNQPQHF. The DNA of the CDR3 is TGTGCCAGCTCACTTACCGGGACAGGCCACAATCAGCCCCAGCATTTT.

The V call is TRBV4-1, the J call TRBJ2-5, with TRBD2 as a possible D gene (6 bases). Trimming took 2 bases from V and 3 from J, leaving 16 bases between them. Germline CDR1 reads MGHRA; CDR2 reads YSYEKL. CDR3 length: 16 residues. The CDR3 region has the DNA TGCGCCAGCAGCCAAATTTTTTTAACGGGGGAAGAGACCCAGTACTTC. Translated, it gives CASSQIFLTGEETQYF.

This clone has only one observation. The CDR3 sequence is CASSLDPAGGGKGYTF. The CDR3 coding sequence is TGTGCCAGCAGCTTAGATCCGGCGGGCGGAGGAAAAGGCTACACCTTC. V is TRBV11-2 and J is TRBJ1-2; no clear D gene. Deletions cut 0 bases from V and 8 bases from J, with 19 bases between. Per the germline V gene, CDR1 is SGHAT and CDR2 is FQNNGV. CDR3 size: 16 residues.

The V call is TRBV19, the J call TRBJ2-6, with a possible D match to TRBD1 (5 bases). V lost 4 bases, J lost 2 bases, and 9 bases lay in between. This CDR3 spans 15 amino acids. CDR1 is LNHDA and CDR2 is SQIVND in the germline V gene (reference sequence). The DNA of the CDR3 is TGTGCCAGTAGTAGAGACAGCCCTGGGGCCAACGTCCTGACTTTC. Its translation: CASSRDSPGANVLTF.

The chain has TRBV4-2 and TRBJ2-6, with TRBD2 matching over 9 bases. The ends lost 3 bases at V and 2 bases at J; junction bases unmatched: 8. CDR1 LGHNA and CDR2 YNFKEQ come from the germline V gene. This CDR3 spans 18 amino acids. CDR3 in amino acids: CASSQGEAGGTGANVLTF. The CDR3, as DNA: TGTGCCAGCAGCCAGGGAGAAGCGGGGGGTACTGGGGCCAACGTCCTGACTTTC.

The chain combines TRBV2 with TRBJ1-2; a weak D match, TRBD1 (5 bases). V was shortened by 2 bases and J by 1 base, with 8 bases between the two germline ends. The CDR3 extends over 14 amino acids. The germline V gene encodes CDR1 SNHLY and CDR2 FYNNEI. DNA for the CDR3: TGTGCCAGCAGTGAATGGGGCAGTAACTATGGCTACACCTTC. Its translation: CASSEWGSNYGYTF.

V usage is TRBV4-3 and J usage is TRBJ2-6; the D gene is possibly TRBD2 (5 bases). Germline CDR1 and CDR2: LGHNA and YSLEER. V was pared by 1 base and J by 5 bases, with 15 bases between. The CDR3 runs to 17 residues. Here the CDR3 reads CASSQARTGNRANVLTF. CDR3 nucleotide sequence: TGCGCCAGCAGCCAAGCCCGGACGGGGAATAGGGCCAACGTCCTGACTTTC.

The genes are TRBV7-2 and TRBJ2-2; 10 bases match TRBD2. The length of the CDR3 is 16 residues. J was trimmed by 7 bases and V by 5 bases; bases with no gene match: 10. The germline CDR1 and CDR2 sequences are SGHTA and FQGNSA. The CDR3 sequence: CASSLYPGTSDGELFF. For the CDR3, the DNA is TGTGCCAGCAGCCTCTATCCCGGGACTAGCGACGGGGAGCTGTTTTTT.

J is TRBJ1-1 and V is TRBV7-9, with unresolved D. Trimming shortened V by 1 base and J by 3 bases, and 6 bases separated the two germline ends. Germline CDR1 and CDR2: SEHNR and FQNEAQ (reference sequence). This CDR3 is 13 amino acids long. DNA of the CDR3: TGTGCCAGCAGCTTAGACAGTTACACTGAAGCTTTCTTT. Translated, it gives CASSLDSYTEAFF.

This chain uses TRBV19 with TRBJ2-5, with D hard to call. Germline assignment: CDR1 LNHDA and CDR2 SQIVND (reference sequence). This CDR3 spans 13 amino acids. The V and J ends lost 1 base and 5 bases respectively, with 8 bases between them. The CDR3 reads CASSIGQWETQYF. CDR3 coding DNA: TGTGCCAGTAGTATAGGGCAGTGGGAGACCCAGTACTTC.

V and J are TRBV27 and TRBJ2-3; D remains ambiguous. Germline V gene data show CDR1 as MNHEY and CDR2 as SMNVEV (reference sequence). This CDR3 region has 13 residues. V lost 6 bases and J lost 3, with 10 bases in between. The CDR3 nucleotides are TGTGCCAGCAGGGCCTGGTCGACAGATACGCAGTATTTT. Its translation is CASRAWSTDTQYF.

This chain's CDR3 is CASSDLLAGWNEQYF. CDR3 sequence (DNA): TGTGCCAGCAGTGATTTACTAGCGGGCTGGAACGAGCAGTACTTC. The chain is built from TRBV28 and TRBJ2-7; 9 positions match TRBD2. CDR1 and CDR2 (germline): MDHEN, SYDVKM. Unmatched junction bases numbered 10, after V lost 5 bases and J lost 5 bases. This CDR3 spans 15 amino acids.

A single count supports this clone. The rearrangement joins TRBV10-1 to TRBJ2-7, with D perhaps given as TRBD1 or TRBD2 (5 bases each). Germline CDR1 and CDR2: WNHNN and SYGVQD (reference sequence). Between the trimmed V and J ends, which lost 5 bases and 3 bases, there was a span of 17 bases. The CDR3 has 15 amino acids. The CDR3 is CASSRDLAGLYEQYF. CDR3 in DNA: TGCGCCAGCAGTCGGGACCTCGCCGGCCTCTACGAGCAGTACTTC.

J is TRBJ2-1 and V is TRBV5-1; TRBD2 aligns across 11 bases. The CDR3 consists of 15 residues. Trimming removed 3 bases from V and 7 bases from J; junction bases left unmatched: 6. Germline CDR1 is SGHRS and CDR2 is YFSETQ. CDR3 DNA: TGCGCCAGCAGCTCCTTAGCGGGGGGGAAGAATGAGCAGTTCTTC. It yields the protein CASSSLAGGKNEQFF.

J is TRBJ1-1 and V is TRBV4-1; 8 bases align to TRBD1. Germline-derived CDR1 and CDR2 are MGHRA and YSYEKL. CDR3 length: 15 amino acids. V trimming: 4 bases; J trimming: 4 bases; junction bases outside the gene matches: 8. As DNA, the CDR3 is TGCGCCAGCAGCCCGACGACAGGGGCGATCACTGAAGCTTTCTTT. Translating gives CASSPTTGAITEAFF.

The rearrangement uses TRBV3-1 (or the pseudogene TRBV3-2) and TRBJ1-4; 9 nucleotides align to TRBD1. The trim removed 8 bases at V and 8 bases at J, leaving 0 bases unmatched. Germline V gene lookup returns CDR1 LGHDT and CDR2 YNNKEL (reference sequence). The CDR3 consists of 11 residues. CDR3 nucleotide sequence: TGTGCCAGCGGGACAGGGGAAAAACTGTTTTTT. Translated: CASGTGEKLFF.

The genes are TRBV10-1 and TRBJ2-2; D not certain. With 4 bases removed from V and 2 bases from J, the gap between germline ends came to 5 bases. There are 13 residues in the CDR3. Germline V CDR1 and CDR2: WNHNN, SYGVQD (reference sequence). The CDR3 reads CASSVTNTGELFF. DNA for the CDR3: TGCGCCAGCAGTGTCACTAACACCGGGGAGCTGTTTTTT.

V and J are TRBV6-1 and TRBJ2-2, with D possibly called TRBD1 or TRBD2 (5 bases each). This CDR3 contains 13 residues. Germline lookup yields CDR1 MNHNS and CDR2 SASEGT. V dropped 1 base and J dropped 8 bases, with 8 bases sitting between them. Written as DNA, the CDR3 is TGTGCCAGCAGTGAAGTCGGGGCTGGGGAGCTGTTTTTT. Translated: CASSEVGAGELFF.